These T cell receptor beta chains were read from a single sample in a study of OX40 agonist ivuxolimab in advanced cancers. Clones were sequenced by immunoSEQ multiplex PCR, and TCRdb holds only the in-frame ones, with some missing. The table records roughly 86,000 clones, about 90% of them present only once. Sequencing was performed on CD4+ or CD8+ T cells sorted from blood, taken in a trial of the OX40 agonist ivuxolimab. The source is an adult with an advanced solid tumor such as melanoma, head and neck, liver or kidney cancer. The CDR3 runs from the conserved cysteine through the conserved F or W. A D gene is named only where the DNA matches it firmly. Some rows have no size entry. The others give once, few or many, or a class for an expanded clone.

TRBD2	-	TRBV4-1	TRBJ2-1	TGCGCCAGCAGCCAAGATCCTAGCGGGAGTGAGCAGTTCTTC	CASSQDPSGSEQFF
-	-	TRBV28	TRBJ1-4	TGTGCCAGCAGTTTAGATTCCAGGCTGGGTCGACGCGAAAAACTGTTTTTT	CASSLDSRLGRREKLFF
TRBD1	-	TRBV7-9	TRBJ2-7	TGTGCCAGCAGCTTAGGGTCGGGGACAGGGATTTCCTACGAGCAGTACTTC	CASSLGSGTGISYEQYF
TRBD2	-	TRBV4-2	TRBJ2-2	TGTGCCAGCAGCCACGGCGGACTAGCGGGAGACACCGGGGAGCTGTTTTTT	CASSHGGLAGDTGELFF
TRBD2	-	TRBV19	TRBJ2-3	TGTGCCAGTAGTCAGGGACTAGCGGGTCTCACAGATACGCAGTATTTT	CASSQGLAGLTDTQYF
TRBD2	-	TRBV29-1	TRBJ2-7	TGCAGCGTCCTTAGCGGGAGGGCCCGCGAGCAGTACTTC	CSVLSGRAREQYF
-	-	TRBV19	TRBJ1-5	TGTGCCAGTAGTCTCTTCGGGGACGTCGGGCCCCAGCATTTT	CASSLFGDVGPQHF
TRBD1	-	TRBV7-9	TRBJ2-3	TGTGCCAGCAGCTCGACAGGGAGCACAGATACGCAGTATTTT	CASSSTGSTDTQYF
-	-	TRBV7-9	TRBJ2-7	TGTGCCAGCAGCTTGGGTTTGAGAGAGTACGAGCAGTACTTC	CASSLGLREYEQYF
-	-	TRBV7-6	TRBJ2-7	TGTGCCAGCAGCCCGGGCCGGGGGCCCCACTCCTACGAGCAGTACTTC	CASSPGRGPHSYEQYF
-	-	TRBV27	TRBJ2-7	TGTGCCAGCAGTTTTCGGGTAGCTGGGTACGAGCAGTACTTC	CASSFRVAGYEQYF
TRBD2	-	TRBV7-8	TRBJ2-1	TGTGCCAGCAGCCTCTATAAGCGGGAGGTACTCAATGAGCAGTTCTTC	CASSLYKREVLNEQFF
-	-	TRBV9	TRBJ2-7	TGTGCCAGCAGCGGACCGGAGAGTGTGCAGTACTTC	CASSGPESVQYF
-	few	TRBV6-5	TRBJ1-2	TGTGCCAGCAGTTACTCGACAGGTTGGGATGGCTACACCTTC	CASSYSTGWDGYTF